Listed here is a single T cell receptor (beta chain). The data stem from a study of monozygotic twins with inflammatory bowel disease. The CDR3 is made up of 12 amino acids. CDR1 SNHLY and CDR2 FYNNEI come from the germline V gene. Every TCR library used around 3,400 ng of total RNA. TCRdb reprocessed the 5' RACE reads, keeping one entry per CDR3 protein, no DNA. The data include 200,000 to 250,000 distinct CDR3 sequences; the top ten clones carry less than 2%. V gene TRBV2 combines with J gene TRBJ1-1. The sequencing input was blood. This TCR was recovered from a human donor with ulcerative colitis or Crohn's disease, or a healthy co-twin of an affected twin (not recorded which). The CDR3 here is CASSEAGREAFF.